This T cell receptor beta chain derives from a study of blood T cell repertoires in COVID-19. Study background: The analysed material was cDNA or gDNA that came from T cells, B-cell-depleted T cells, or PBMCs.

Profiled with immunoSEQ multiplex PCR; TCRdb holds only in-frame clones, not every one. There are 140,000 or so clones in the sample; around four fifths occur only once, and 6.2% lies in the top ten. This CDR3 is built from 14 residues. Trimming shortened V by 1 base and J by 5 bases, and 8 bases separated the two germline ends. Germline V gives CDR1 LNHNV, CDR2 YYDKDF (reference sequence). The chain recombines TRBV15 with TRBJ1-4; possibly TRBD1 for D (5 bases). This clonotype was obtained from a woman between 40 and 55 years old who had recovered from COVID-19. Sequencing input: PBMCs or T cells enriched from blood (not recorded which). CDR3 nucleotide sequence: TGTGCCACCAGCAGAGTAGGGGTAAATGAAAAACTGTTTTTT. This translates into CATSRVGVNEKLFF.